The clone carrying this T cell receptor (beta chain) appeared a few times. Per germline, CDR1 MNHEY and CDR2 SVGAGI. The V gene lost 2 bases and the J gene lost 7 bases, with 5 bases spanning the gap. The CDR3 runs 11 residues. This record belongs to a study of blood T cells in healthy people across ages. A J-beta primer mix and a sample-barcoded 5' primer were used in a second PCR of roughly 7 to 12 cycles. TCRdb reprocessed the 5' RACE reads with MiXCR, giving one entry per CDR3 protein. The data contain more than 500,000 distinct CDR3 sequences, about 29% of them seen just once; the ten biggest clones take up about 3.3%. In addition, the sample was reused for a study of T cells of mothers and their children.

The rearrangement joins TRBV6-5 to TRBJ1-1; D remains unclear. The sample consisted of blood. This receptor was obtained from a boy under 10 years old in good health. CDR3 coding DNA: TGTGCCAGCAGTTACGGGGTTGAAGCTTTCTTT. This gives the protein CASSYGVEAFF.